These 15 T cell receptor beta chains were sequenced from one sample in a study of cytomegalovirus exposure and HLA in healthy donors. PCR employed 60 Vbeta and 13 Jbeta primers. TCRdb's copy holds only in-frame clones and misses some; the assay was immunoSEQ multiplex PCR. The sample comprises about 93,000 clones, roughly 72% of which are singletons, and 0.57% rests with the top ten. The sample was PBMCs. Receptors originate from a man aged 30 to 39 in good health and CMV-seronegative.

The CDR3 DNA follows: TGTGCCAGCAGTCCGCGAGGGGGGACAGCTAACTATGGCTACACCTTC. It is translated as CASSPRGGTANYGYTF. J is TRBJ1-2 and V is TRBV27; 7 nucleotides agree with TRBD1. The CDR3 runs 16 residues. Trimming took 5 bases from V and 0 from J; bases not matched to a gene: 9. CDR1 and CDR2 (germline): MNHEY, SMNVEV (reference sequence).

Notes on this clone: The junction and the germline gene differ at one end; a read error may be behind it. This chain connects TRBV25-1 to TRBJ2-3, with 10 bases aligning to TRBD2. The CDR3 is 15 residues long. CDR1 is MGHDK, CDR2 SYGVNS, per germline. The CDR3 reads CASSDSGGSTYTQYF. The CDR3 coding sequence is TGTGCCAGCAGTGATAGCGGGGGGAGCACATATACGCAGTATTTT.

The CDR3 here is CAISESNEAFF. The CDR3 region has the DNA TGTGCCATCAGTGAGTCCAATGAAGCTTTCTTT. The rearrangement links TRBV10-3 to TRBJ1-1, with unresolved D. Trimming shortened V by 0 bases and J by 7 bases, and 3 bases separated the two germline ends. The V gene's germline CDR1 is ENHRY and CDR2 SYGVKD. This CDR3 contains 11 residues.

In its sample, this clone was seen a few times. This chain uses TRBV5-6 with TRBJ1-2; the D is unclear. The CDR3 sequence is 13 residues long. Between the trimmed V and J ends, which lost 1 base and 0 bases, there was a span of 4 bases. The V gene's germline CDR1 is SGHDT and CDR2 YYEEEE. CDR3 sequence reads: CASSLPANYGYTF. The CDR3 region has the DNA TGTGCCAGCAGCTTGCCAGCTAACTATGGCTACACCTTC.

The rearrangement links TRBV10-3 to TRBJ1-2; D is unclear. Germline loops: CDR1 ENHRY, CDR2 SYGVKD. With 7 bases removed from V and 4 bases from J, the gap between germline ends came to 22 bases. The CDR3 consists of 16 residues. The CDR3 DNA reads TGTGCCATCAACGTACCGTGGGAGCAGCGAATCTATGGCTACACCTTC. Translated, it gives CAINVPWEQRIYGYTF.

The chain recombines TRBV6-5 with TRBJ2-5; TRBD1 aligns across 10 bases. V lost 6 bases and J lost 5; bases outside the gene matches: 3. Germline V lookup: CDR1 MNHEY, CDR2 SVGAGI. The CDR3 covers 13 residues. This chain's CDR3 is CASSSTGGETQYF. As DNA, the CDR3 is TGTGCCAGCAGCTCGACAGGGGGCGAGACCCAGTACTTC.

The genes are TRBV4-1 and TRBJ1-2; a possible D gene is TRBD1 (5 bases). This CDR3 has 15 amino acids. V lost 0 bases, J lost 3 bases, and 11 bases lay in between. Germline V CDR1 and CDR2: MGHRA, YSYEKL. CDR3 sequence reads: CASSQDHGQYYGYTF. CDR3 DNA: TGCGCCAGCAGCCAAGATCATGGACAATACTATGGCTACACCTTC.

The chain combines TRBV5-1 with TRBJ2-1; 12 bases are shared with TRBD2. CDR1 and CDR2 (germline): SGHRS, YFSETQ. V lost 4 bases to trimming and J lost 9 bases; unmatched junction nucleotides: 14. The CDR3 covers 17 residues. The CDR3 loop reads CASSGGPSGGGRSEQFF. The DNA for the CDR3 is TGCGCCAGCAGCGGAGGACCTAGCGGGGGGGGGCGGAGTGAGCAGTTCTTC. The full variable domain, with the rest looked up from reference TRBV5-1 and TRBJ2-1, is KAGVTQTPRYLIKTRGQQVTLSCSPISGHRSVSWYQQTPGQGLQFLFEYFSETQRNKGNFPGRFSGRQFSNSRSEMNVSTLELGDSALYLCASSGGPSGGGRSEQFFGPGTRLTVL.

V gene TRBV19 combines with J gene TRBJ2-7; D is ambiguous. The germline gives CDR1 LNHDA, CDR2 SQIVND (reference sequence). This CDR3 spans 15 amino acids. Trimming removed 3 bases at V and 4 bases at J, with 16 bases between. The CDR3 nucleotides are TGTGCCAGTAGTATCGGAGCTAACAACTATTACGAGCAGTACTTC. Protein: CASSIGANNYYEQYF.

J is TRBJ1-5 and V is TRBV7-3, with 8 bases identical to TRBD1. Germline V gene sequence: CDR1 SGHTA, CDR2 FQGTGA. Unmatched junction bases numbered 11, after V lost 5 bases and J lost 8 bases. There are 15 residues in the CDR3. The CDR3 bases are TGTGCCAGCAGCCCGACAGGGGTGGTAGGGGAGCCCCAGCATTTT. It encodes CASSPTGVVGEPQHF.

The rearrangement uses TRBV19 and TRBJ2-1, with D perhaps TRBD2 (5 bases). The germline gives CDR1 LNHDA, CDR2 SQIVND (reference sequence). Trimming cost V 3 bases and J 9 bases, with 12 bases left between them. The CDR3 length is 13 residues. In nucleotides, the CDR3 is TGTGCCAGTAGTATGGGAGTTAACGCTGAGCAGTTCTTC. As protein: CASSMGVNAEQFF.

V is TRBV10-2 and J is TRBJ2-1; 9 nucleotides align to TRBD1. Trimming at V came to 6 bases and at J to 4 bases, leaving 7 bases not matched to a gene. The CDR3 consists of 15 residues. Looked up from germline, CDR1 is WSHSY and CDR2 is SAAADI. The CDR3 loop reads CASRGGTGIYNEQFF. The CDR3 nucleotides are TGCGCCAGCAGGGGGGGGACAGGGATATACAATGAGCAGTTCTTC.

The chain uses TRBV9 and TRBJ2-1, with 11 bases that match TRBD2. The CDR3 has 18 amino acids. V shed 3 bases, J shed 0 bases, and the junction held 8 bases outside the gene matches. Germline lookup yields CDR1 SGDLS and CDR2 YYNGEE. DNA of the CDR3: TGTGCCAGCAGCGGAGACCCAACTAGCGGGAGCTCCTACAATGAGCAGTTCTTC. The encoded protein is CASSGDPTSGSSYNEQFF. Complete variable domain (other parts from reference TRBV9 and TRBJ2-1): DSGVTQTPKHLITATGQRVTLRCSPRSGDLSVYWYQQSLDQGLQFLIQYYNGEERAKGNILERFSAQQFPDLHSELNLSSLELGDSALYFCASSGDPTSGSSYNEQFFGPGTRLTVL.

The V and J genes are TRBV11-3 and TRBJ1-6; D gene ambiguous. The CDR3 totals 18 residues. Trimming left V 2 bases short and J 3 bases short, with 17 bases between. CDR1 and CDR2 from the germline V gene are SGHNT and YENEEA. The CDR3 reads CASSLKRVPYRYNSPLHF. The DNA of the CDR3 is TGTGCCAGCAGCTTAAAGCGGGTTCCTTACCGCTATAATTCACCCCTCCACTTT.

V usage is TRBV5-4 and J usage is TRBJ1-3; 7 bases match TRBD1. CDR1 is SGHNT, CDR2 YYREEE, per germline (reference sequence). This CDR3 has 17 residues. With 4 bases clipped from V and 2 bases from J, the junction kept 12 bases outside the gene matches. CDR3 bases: TGTGCCAGCAGCCAACTAAAGACAGGGAATACTGGAAACACCATATATTTT. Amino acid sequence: CASSQLKTGNTGNTIYF.